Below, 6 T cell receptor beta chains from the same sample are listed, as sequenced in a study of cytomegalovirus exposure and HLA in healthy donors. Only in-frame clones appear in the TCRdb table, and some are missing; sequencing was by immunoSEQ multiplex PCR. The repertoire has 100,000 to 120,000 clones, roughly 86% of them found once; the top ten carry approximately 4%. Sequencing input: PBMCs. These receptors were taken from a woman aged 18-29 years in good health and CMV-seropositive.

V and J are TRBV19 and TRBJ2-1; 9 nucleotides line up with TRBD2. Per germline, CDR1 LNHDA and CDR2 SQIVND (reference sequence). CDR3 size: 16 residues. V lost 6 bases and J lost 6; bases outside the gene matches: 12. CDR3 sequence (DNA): TGTGCCAGTAGGGGGGTAGCGGGAGACTCGGGCAATGAGCAGTTCTTC. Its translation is CASRGVAGDSGNEQFF.

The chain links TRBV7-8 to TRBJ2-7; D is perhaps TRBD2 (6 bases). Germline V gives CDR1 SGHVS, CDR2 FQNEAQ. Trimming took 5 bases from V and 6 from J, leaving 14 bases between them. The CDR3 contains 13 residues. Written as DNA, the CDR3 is TGTGCCAGCAGCCCCGCTAGGGGAGGCGAGCAGTACTTC. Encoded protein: CASSPARGGEQYF.

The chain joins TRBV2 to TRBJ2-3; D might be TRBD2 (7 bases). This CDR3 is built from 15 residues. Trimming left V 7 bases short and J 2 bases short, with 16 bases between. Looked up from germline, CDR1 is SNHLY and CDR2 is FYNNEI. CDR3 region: CASIRPGGDTDTQYF. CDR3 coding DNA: TGTGCCAGCATCAGGCCGGGGGGCGACACAGATACGCAGTATTTT. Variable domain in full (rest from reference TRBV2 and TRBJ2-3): EPEVTQTPSHQVTQMGQEVILRCVPISNHLYFYWYRQILGQKVEFLVSFYNNEISEKSEIFDDQFSVERPDGSNFTLKIRSTKLEDSAMYFCASIRPGGDTDTQYFGPGTRLTVL.

CDR3 amino acids: CASSALGQGRDEQFF. For the CDR3, the DNA is TGTGCCAGCAGCGCTCTCGGACAGGGTCGCGATGAGCAGTTCTTC. This chain joins TRBV9 and TRBJ2-1; 8 positions match TRBD1. The J segment lost 8 bases and the V segment lost 3 bases, leaving 10 bases of the junction unmatched. Germline V CDR1 and CDR2: SGDLS, YYNGEE. This CDR3 contains 15 residues.

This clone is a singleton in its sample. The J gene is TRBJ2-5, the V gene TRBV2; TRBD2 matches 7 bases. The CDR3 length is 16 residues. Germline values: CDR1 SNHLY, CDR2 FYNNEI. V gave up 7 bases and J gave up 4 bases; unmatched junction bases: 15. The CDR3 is CASNWGGSLGSETQYF. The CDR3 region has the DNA TGTGCCAGCAACTGGGGGGGGTCCTTGGGTTCAGAGACCCAGTACTTC.

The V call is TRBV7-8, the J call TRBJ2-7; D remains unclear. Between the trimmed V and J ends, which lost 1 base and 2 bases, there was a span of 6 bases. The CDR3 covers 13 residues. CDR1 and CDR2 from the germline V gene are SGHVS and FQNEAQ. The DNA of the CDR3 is TGTGCCAGCAGCTTAGGAGAGACCTACGAGCAGTACTTC. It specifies CASSLGETYEQYF.